This T cell receptor beta chain was sequenced for a study of vaccination effects on CD4 cells after COVID-19. Background on the study: Post-vaccine sampling occurred a median 72 days after the second dose. Regarding the study as a whole: Marked clonal contraction was seen late after vaccination (in both infection- and vaccine-induced clones). Researchers report that only 1 of 255 vaccine-induced clones in healthy vaccinees cross-reacted with common cold coronaviruses.

Germline V gives CDR1 SNHLY, CDR2 FYNNEI. J was trimmed by 0 bases and V by 4 bases; bases with no gene match: 9. The CDR3 sequence is 17 residues long. The repertoire was sequenced with immunoSEQ multiplex PCR; TCRdb's copy has only in-frame clones and lacks some. The table shows roughly 20,000 clones, with approximately 70% occurring only once. Sequencing in the ViraFEST assay came after antigen-specific CD4+ T cells had been expanded with viral peptide pools, which were used to stimulate PBMC. Once cultured for 10 to 11 days, the cells underwent separation to obtain CD4+ T cells. Vaccine administered to participants consisted of two doses of either BNT162b2 or mRNA-1273. Each culture had half its medium swapped for IL-2 medium on days 3 and 7. On this clone itself: The target antigen is unknown.

The sample was CD4+ T cells from PBMCs cultured with HCoV-NL63 spike peptides, taken after COVID-19 vaccination. The rearrangement links TRBV2 to TRBJ2-1; the match to TRBD1 covers 7 bases. The receptor was derived from a human donor who received a COVID-19 vaccine. In DNA form, the CDR3 reads TGTGCCAGCAGTGTGGGGTTAAGGGGGCGCTCCTACAATGAGCAGTTCTTC. As protein: CASSVGLRGRSYNEQFF.